Presented here are 20 T cell receptor beta chains from one specimen sequenced in a study of siplizumab effects on memory and regulatory T cells. Measured with immunoSEQ multiplex PCR; TCRdb has only the in-frame clones, and not every one. The profile covers 85,000 to 130,000 clones, with 85% to 95% appearing a single time and roughly 0.61% taken by the ten largest. What was sequenced was Tregs sorted from blood. Receptor source: a human donor in good health.

The rearrangement uses TRBV19 and TRBJ1-2; D unclear. The germline CDR1 and CDR2 sequences are LNHDA and SQIVND (reference sequence). The CDR3 runs 14 residues. V gave up 10 bases and J gave up 8 bases, with 23 bases separating them. CDR3 loop: CATTFLTGAGGYTF. The DNA of the CDR3 is TGTGCCACCACCTTTTTAACGGGAGCCGGCGGCTACACCTTC.

The chain recombines TRBV29-1 with TRBJ2-7; 8 nucleotides agree with TRBD2. This CDR3 has 12 amino acids. The V gene end was trimmed by 7 bases and the J gene end by 6 bases; junction bases not matched to a gene: 8. Germline loops: CDR1 SQVTM, CDR2 ANQGSEA. Written as DNA, the CDR3 is TGCAGCGCTTATACGGGGGGGTTCGAGCAGTACTTC. Protein: CSAYTGGFEQYF.

The chain has TRBV28 and TRBJ2-7; TRBD2 is a possible D gene (6 bases). The V end was cut by 4 bases, the J end by 3 bases, with 19 bases between. Germline CDR1 reads MDHEN; CDR2 reads SYDVKM. There are 16 residues in the CDR3. The CDR3 nucleotides are TGTGCCAGCAGTTCCCGGGACTCCCGTTCCCGCTACGAGCAGTACTTC. Its translation is CASSSRDSRSRYEQYF.

The chain has TRBV2 and TRBJ2-1; TRBD2 agrees at 7 bases. The CDR3 extends over 17 amino acids. Germline V gene data show CDR1 as SNHLY and CDR2 as FYNNEI. Unmatched junction bases numbered 8, after V lost 3 bases and J lost 0 bases. The CDR3 DNA sequence: TGTGCCAGCAGTGACCCAGGGCGCGGGGGCTCCTACAATGAGCAGTTCTTC. It translates to CASSDPGRGGSYNEQFF.

The genes are TRBV7-2 and TRBJ2-7; D is possibly TRBD1 (6 bases). This CDR3 contains 17 residues. V was clipped by 1 base and J by 0 bases, with 16 bases between them. Germline CDR1 reads SGHTA; CDR2 reads FQGNSA. The CDR3 nucleotides read TGTGCCAGCAGCTTAGTTGCGAGGGGGAGCAGCTCCTACGAGCAGTACTTC. Encoded protein: CASSLVARGSSSYEQYF.

The chain links TRBV19 to TRBJ2-1; no reliable D call. CDR1 LNHDA and CDR2 SQIVND come from the germline V gene (reference sequence). Trimming cost V 3 bases and J 1 base, with 10 bases left between them. This CDR3 spans 15 amino acids. DNA for the CDR3: TGTGCCAGTAGTATCCAACAGCTTTCCTACAATGAGCAGTTCTTC. It encodes CASSIQQLSYNEQFF.

The chain is built from TRBV4-1 and TRBJ1-2; 7 bases fit TRBD1. Trimming took 4 bases from V and 4 from J; bases not matched to a gene: 6. CDR3 length: 14 residues. The germline gives CDR1 MGHRA, CDR2 YSYEKL. The CDR3 nucleotides are TGCGCCAGCAGCCCTGTGACAGGGCCCTATGGCTACACCTTC. As protein: CASSPVTGPYGYTF.

The chain joins TRBV30 to TRBJ2-6; 7 bases fit TRBD1. The V segment lost 3 bases and the J segment 1 base; nucleotides outside the gene matches: 21. The CDR3 is 21 amino acids. Germline-derived CDR1 and CDR2 are GTSNPN and SVGIG (reference sequence). CDR3 DNA: TGTGCCTGGAGCCCTCGCCCACGACAGGGACCACAAGTATCTGGGGCCAACGTCCTGACTTTC. As protein: CAWSPRPRQGPQVSGANVLTF.

This clone was observed once. V and J are TRBV11-3 and TRBJ2-2, with 10 positions matching TRBD1. Per the germline V gene, CDR1 is SGHNT and CDR2 is YENEEA. The CDR3 spans 15 residues. J lost 6 bases, V lost 5 bases, and 6 bases had no gene match. Here the CDR3 reads CASSRGTGVPGELFF. The CDR3 DNA reads as TGTGCCAGCAGCCGGGGGACAGGGGTCCCCGGGGAGCTGTTTTTT.

This sequence joins TRBV7-9 and TRBJ1-6; 7 positions match TRBD1. With V trimmed by 3 bases and J by 7 bases, 6 bases remained unmatched. This CDR3 region has 15 residues. Germline-derived CDR1 and CDR2 are SEHNR and FQNEAQ (reference sequence). The CDR3 loop reads CASSLSGQKNSPLHF. As DNA, the CDR3 is TGTGCCAGCAGCTTGTCGGGACAGAAGAATTCACCCCTCCACTTT.

The chain links TRBV4-2 to TRBJ1-4, with unresolved D. CDR3 length: 13 amino acids. Trimming stripped 0 bases from V and 8 bases from J, with 7 bases between. The germline V gene encodes CDR1 LGHNA and CDR2 YNFKEQ. The CDR3 bases are TGTGCCAGCAGCCAAGATATCCGGGAAAAACTGTTTTTT. Its translation is CASSQDIREKLFF.

The V and J genes are TRBV7-3 and TRBJ2-1; tentative D call: TRBD1 (5 bases). Per the germline V gene, CDR1 is SGHTA and CDR2 is FQGTGA. V dropped 5 bases and J dropped 10 bases, with 21 bases sitting between them. The CDR3 spans 15 residues. The chain's CDR3 is CASSPSGAIVGEQFF. The CDR3 DNA reads as TGTGCCAGCAGCCCTAGTGGGGCCATCGTAGGGGAGCAGTTCTTC.

In DNA form, the CDR3 reads TGTGCCAGCAGCAAACAGGGAATGGGCTACACCTTC. Translated, it gives CASSKQGMGYTF. The chain uses TRBV6-1 and TRBJ1-2; possibly TRBD1 for D (6 bases). The CDR3 spans 12 residues. The germline V gene has CDR1 MNHNS and CDR2 SASEGT. Trimming stripped 6 bases from V and 8 bases from J, with 13 bases between.

This clone has only a few counts. The chain carries TRBV10-1 and TRBJ1-5; TRBD1 might be the D (5 bases). The CDR3 runs to 17 residues. Trimming shortened V by 2 bases and J by 2 bases, and 16 bases separated the two germline ends. Germline V CDR1 and CDR2: WNHNN, SYGVQD (reference sequence). The CDR3 region has the DNA TGCGCCAGCAGTGAGGTCATTAAAGGGGTGTGCAATCAGCCCCAGCATTTT. Translated: CASSEVIKGVCNQPQHF.

This clone was seen just once. The V and J genes are TRBV6-4 and TRBJ2-1; TRBD1 might be the D (5 bases). CDR1 is MRHNA, CDR2 SNTAGT, per germline. V lost 4 bases, J lost 0 bases, and 7 bases lay in between. The CDR3 is made up of 14 amino acids. CDR3 protein: CASSADNSYNEQFF. The CDR3 region has the DNA TGTGCCAGCAGTGCGGACAACTCCTACAATGAGCAGTTCTTC.

V is TRBV28 and J is TRBJ1-5; TRBD1 aligns across 8 bases. Trimming took 8 bases from V and 5 from J; bases not matched to a gene: 11. The CDR3 runs 15 residues. The germline V gene has CDR1 MDHEN and CDR2 SYDVKM. In DNA form, the CDR3 reads TGTGCCAGCCTTTGGGTACAGGGGGTAGATCAGCCCCAGCATTTT. This encodes CASLWVQGVDQPQHF.

The chain has TRBV7-9 and TRBJ2-3; possible D gene TRBD2, 6 bases. CDR3 length equals 13 residues. Looked up from germline, CDR1 is SEHNR and CDR2 is FQNEAQ (reference sequence). With 6 bases removed from V and 6 bases from J, the gap between germline ends came to 13 bases. CDR3 sequence (DNA): TGTGCCAGCAGGTCTAGCGAGCTGGATACGCAGTATTTT. It specifies CASRSSELDTQYF.

The sample holds one count of this clone. The V call is TRBV10-3, the J call TRBJ2-7; TRBD1 matches 8 bases. The junction had 3 bases not matched to a gene; V was cut back by 6 bases and J by 2 bases. CDR3 length equals 13 residues. CDR1 and CDR2 (germline): ENHRY, SYGVKD. Written as DNA, the CDR3 is TGTGCCATCAGCCGGGGACAGGCCTACGAGCAGTACTTC. Translation: CAISRGQAYEQYF.

The gene calls are TRBV5-1 and TRBJ2-1, with 11 bases aligning to TRBD2. The germline V gene has CDR1 SGHRS and CDR2 YFSETQ. The J segment lost 8 bases and the V segment lost 2 bases, leaving 9 bases of the junction unmatched. The CDR3 covers 16 residues. The CDR3 protein is CASSFGGLAERDEQFF. The CDR3 DNA reads as TGCGCCAGCAGCTTCGGGGGACTAGCGGAGAGGGATGAGCAGTTCTTC.

The V and J genes are TRBV19 and TRBJ2-3, with TRBD2 matching over 7 bases. The CDR3 runs 14 residues. Trimming at V came to 5 bases and at J to 5 bases, leaving 7 bases not matched to a gene. Germline assignment: CDR1 LNHDA and CDR2 SQIVND (reference sequence). The DNA of the CDR3 is TGTGCCAGTAGTTATGAGGGGAGGGTAGATACGCAGTATTTT. It yields the protein CASSYEGRVDTQYF.